The rows below give T cell receptor beta chains drawn from one sample of a study of cytomegalovirus exposure and HLA in healthy donors. Profiled with immunoSEQ multiplex PCR; TCRdb holds only in-frame clones, not every one. The sample has about 75,000 clones, 75% to 85% seen once. The specimen sequenced was PBMCs. The receptors derive from a man between 65 and 80 years old in good health and CMV-seropositive. The CDR3 runs from the conserved cysteine through the conserved F or W. The D gene is left open where the match is weak. Part of the rows lack a size; the others show once, few, many or a class for expanded clones.

V	D	J	size	DNA	CDR3
TRBV6-4	-	TRBJ1-1	-	TGTGCCAGCAGTGAACAGCTGAACACTGAAGCTTTCTTT	CASSEQLNTEAFF
TRBV29-1	TRBD2	TRBJ2-5	-	TGCAGCGTTGAGTCGGGACTAGCGGGTCAAGAGACCCAGTACTTC	CSVESGLAGQETQYF
TRBV30	TRBD1	TRBJ1-2	-	TGTGCCTGGAGTGTACAGGGGGCGCGGAACTATGGCTACACCTTC	CAWSVQGARNYGYTF
TRBV7-9	-	TRBJ2-1	-	TGTGCCAGCAGCTTAGCGGCTAGAACCTACAATGAGCAGTTCTTC	CASSLAARTYNEQFF
TRBV6-6	-	TRBJ2-1	-	TGTGCCAGCAGTTACGAGCCAGGCTACAATGAGCAGTTCTTC	CASSYEPGYNEQFF
TRBV28	TRBD1	TRBJ1-5	-	TGTGCCACCCAAGGGGGCAATAGCAATCAGCCCCAGCATTTT	CATQGGNSNQPQHF
TRBV10-3	TRBD2	TRBJ2-3	few	TGTGCCATCAGTGAGACACTAGCGGGCGGCACAGATACGCAGTATTTT	CAISETLAGGTDTQYF
TRBV4-3	-	TRBJ1-1	few	TGCGCCAGCAGCGCGGACGGGGGGGGGACTGAAGCTTTCTTT	CASSADGGGTEAFF
TRBV5-4	TRBD1	TRBJ2-2	once	TGTGCCAGCAGCTTGCTTGACAGGGTGGACACCGGGGAGCTGTTTTTT	CASSLLDRVDTGELFF
TRBV19	TRBD1	TRBJ1-1	-	TGTGCCAGTAGAAAACAGGGGGAGGACACTGAAGCTTTCTTT	CASRKQGEDTEAFF
TRBV19	-	TRBJ1-2	-	TGTGCCAGTAGTACTGGAGTCGGGGGGAACTATGGCTACACCTTC	CASSTGVGGNYGYTF
TRBV6-1	-	TRBJ1-3	-	TGTGCCAGCGTCGATTTTAGCTCTGGAAACACCATATATTTT	CASVDFSSGNTIYF
TRBV28	-	TRBJ1-1	-	TGTGCCAGCAGCCAGAACACTGAAGCTTTCTTT	CASSQNTEAFF
TRBV6-6	TRBD2	TRBJ2-7	once	TGTGCCAGCAGTCCCATAGGAGCGGGAGAAAACGAGCAGTACTTC	CASSPIGAGENEQYF
TRBV29-1	-	TRBJ1-5	-	TGCAGCGCTGGGGGGGGCGGACAGCCCCAGCATTTT	CSAGGGGQPQHF
TRBV9	TRBD1	TRBJ2-7	-	TGTGCCAGCAGCCCCCGGGACAGGTCATACGAGCAGTACTTC	CASSPRDRSYEQYF
TRBV6-6	-	TRBJ2-5	once	TGTGCCAGCAGTGATCGGGGGGCGGGAGAGACCCAGTACTTC	CASSDRGAGETQYF
TRBV2	-	TRBJ2-7	-	TGTGCCAGCAAACAGGGCTACGAGCAGTACTTC	CASKQGYEQYF
TRBV7-9	TRBD1	TRBJ2-4	-	TGTGCCAGCTGCCGGGACAGTCTAGCCAAAAACATTCAGTACTTC	CASCRDSLAKNIQYF
TRBV9	TRBD1	TRBJ2-2	-	TGTGCCAGCAGCGTAGCAGGGGGGAACACCGGGGAGCTGTTTTTT	CASSVAGGNTGELFF
TRBV27	TRBD1	TRBJ1-6	once	TGTGCCAGCAGTTTTTGGACAGGGAATTCACCCCTCCACTTT	CASSFWTGNSPLHF
TRBV9	TRBD1	TRBJ1-2	-	TGTGCCAGCAGCGTATCTGGGACAGCCTATGGCTACACCTTC	CASSVSGTAYGYTF
TRBV7-9	-	TRBJ1-1	-	TGTGCCAGCAGCCGCCGGCCAGCGAATATGGACACTGAAGCTTTCTTT	CASSRRPANMDTEAFF
TRBV6-5	-	TRBJ2-1	-	TGTGCCAGCAGTTACTCCGGGGGGCTTAGGGATGAGCAGTTCTTC	CASSYSGGLRDEQFF
TRBV5-4	TRBD2	TRBJ2-1	-	TGTGCCAGCAGCTTGGGACTAGCGGGTTTAAGTGAGCAGTTCTTC	CASSLGLAGLSEQFF
TRBV7-2	TRBD2	TRBJ2-5	-	TGTGCCAGCAGCGCCAATTTCGCGGGGGGGCTTGAGACCCAGTACTTC	CASSANFAGGLETQYF
TRBV5-1	TRBD1	TRBJ2-5	-	TGCGCCAGCAGCCGGACAGGGGAAGAGACCCAGTACTTC	CASSRTGEETQYF
TRBV9	TRBD2	TRBJ2-1	-	TGTGCCAGCAGCGTGATGGGGGAGCGGGAGGATGAGCAGTTCTTC	CASSVMGEREDEQFF
TRBV4-1	TRBD2	TRBJ2-3	-	TGCGCCAGCAGCGACCCAGGAGGAAGACTAGCGCTTACGGTGGGGACAGATACGCAGTATTTT	CASSDPGGRLALTVGTDTQYF
TRBV7-2	TRBD1	TRBJ2-3	-	TGTGCCAGCAGCTCGGGACAGGGCGGATTCGCAGATACGCAGTATTTT	CASSSGQGGFADTQYF
TRBV18	-	TRBJ2-7	few	TGTGCCAGCTCACCACAGGGGGACTCCTACGAGCAGTACTTC	CASSPQGDSYEQYF
TRBV10-3	-	TRBJ1-5	-	TGTGCCATCAGTGATAATAGACAGCTCAATCAGCCCCAGCATTTT	CAISDNRQLNQPQHF
TRBV5-1	TRBD2	TRBJ2-7	-	TGCGCCAGCAGTTTTAGCGGGGGGAGCTCCTACGAGCAGTACTTC	CASSFSGGSSYEQYF
TRBV2	-	TRBJ1-4	few	TGTGCCAGCACTAAGGGGGATAATGAAAAACTGTTTTTT	CASTKGDNEKLFF
TRBV29-1	TRBD2	TRBJ2-5	-	TGCAGCGTTGGGACTAGCGGGAGGTTCCAGTACTTC	CSVGTSGRFQYF
TRBV19	-	TRBJ2-1	-	TGTGCCAGTAGTGTACAGGGCGGGTACAATGAGCAGTTCTTC	CASSVQGGYNEQFF
TRBV6-1	TRBD1	TRBJ1-4	-	TGTGCCAGCAGTGAGCTCCCGGGACAGGGGCTGTTTTTT	CASSELPGQGLFF
TRBV5-1	TRBD1	TRBJ2-1	-	TGCGCCAGCAGCTTGGCTCCGGGACAGACCTACAATGAGCAGTTCTTC	CASSLAPGQTYNEQFF
TRBV2	-	TRBJ2-7	-	TGTGCCGGCCGGGACTCCAACTACGAGCAGTACTTC	CAGRDSNYEQYF
TRBV5-1	TRBD2	TRBJ2-7	-	TGCGCCAGCAGCTTGGTTCTCAGCGGGGCCGACGAGCAGTACTTC	CASSLVLSGADEQYF
TRBV7-8	-	TRBJ1-5	few	TGTGCCAGCAGCAAACAGGGCGTGGGTAATCAGCCCCAGCATTTT	CASSKQGVGNQPQHF
TRBV5-1	-	TRBJ1-1	once	TGCGCCAGCAGCTTGGGGATACAGGGAGGGGTTACCACTGAAGCTTTCTTT	CASSLGIQGGVTTEAFF
TRBV10-1	-	TRBJ1-5	-	TGCGCCAGCAGTGAAGGGGCCCATCAGCCCCAGCATTTT	CASSEGAHQPQHF
TRBV7-6	TRBD1	TRBJ2-1	-	TGTGCCAGCAGCTCCTGGGACAGGGCTGGGAATGAGCAGTTCTTC	CASSSWDRAGNEQFF
TRBV12-5	TRBD1	TRBJ2-6	-	TGTGCTAGTGGTTTGGAACAGGGGCCCTCTGGGGCCAACGTCCTGACTTTC	CASGLEQGPSGANVLTF
TRBV18	-	TRBJ2-7	-	TGTGCCAGCTCACCCTCGGACGAGCAGTACTTC	CASSPSDEQYF
TRBV5-6	-	TRBJ1-3	-	TGTGCCAGCAGCTCGTCGCTCGAGTATAATAGAAACACCATATATTTT	CASSSSLEYNRNTIYF
TRBV27	-	TRBJ2-1	-	TGTGCCAGCAGTTTAAGGGCGGGGCAGTTCTTC	CASSLRAGQFF
TRBV7-2	TRBD1	TRBJ1-5	once	TGTGCCAGCAGCCAGGGGGCCGGATACAATCAGCCCCAGCATTTT	CASSQGAGYNQPQHF
TRBV27	-	TRBJ2-3	-	TGTGCCAGCAGCCCCCAGGCAGATACGCAGTATTTT	CASSPQADTQYF
TRBV19	-	TRBJ1-1	-	TGTGCCAGTAGTATGGGCTTAGGAGGGACTGAAGCTTTCTTT	CASSMGLGGTEAFF
TRBV5-1	-	TRBJ1-6	-	TGCGCCAGCAGCTTGGCCGGTACAGCATATAATTCACCCCTCCACTTT	CASSLAGTAYNSPLHF
TRBV5-1	-	TRBJ2-7	-	TGCGCCAGCAGCCTGTCCGGGACACAGAGCTCCTACGAGCAGTACTTC	CASSLSGTQSSYEQYF
TRBV30	TRBD1	TRBJ1-5	-	TGTGCCTGGTACGACAGGGCCCTTCAGCCCCAGCATTTT	CAWYDRALQPQHF
TRBV9	TRBD1	TRBJ1-4	-	TGTGCCAGCAGCTCAGGGCAGGGGGAACTGTTTTTT	CASSSGQGELFF
TRBV19	-	TRBJ1-1	-	TGTGCCAGTAAGGGTGGGAGGAACACTGAAGCTTTCTTT	CASKGGRNTEAFF
TRBV6-5	TRBD2	TRBJ2-7	-	TGTGCCAGCAACCCCGGGACTAGCTTTTACGAGCAGTACTTC	CASNPGTSFYEQYF
TRBV6-1	-	TRBJ2-7	-	TGTGCCAGCAGTGAACGGTCAGGAATCGCCTCCTACGAGCAGTACTTC	CASSERSGIASYEQYF
TRBV29-1	TRBD1	TRBJ1-1	-	TGCAGCGTTAGGGAGCAGGGGGGCACTGAAGCTTTCTTT	CSVREQGGTEAFF
TRBV6-1	-	TRBJ1-5	-	TGTGCCAGCAGCTCTCAACAGGGCATCGGACAGCCCCAGCATTTT	CASSSQQGIGQPQHF